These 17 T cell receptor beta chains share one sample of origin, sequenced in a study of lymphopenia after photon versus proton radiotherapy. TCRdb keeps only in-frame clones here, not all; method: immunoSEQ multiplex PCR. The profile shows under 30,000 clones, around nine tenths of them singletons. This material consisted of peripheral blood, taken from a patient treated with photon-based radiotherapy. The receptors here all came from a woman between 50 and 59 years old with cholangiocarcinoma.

In nucleotides, the CDR3 is TGTGCCAGCAGCAGATACGGCAGGGAGACTGGGGCCAACGTCCTGACTTTC. Translating gives CASSRYGRETGANVLTF. The chain combines TRBV11-2 with TRBJ2-6; D tentatively fits TRBD1 or TRBD2 (5 bases each). The CDR3 consists of 17 residues. The V end lost 5 bases, the J end lost 2 bases, and 16 bases lay between the germline ends. The germline V gene has CDR1 SGHAT and CDR2 FQNNGV.

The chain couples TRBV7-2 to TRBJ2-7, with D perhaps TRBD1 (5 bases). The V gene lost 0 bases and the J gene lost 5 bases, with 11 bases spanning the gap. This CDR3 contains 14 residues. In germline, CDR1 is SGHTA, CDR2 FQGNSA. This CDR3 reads CASSLARDEDEQYF. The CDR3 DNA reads TGTGCCAGCAGCTTAGCCAGGGATGAAGACGAGCAGTACTTC.

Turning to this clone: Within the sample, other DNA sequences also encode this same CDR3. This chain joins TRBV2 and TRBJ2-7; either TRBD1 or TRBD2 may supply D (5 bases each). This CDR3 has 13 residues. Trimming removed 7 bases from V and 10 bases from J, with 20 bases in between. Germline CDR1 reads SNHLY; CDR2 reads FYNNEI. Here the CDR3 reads CASIYSGREPQYF. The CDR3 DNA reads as TGTGCCAGCATCTACTCGGGACGGGAACCTCAGTACTTC.

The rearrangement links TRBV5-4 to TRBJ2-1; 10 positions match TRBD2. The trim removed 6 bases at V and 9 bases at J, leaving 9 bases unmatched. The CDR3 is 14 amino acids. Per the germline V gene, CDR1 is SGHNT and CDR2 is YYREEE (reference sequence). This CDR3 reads CASTAAGGRVEQFF. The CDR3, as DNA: TGTGCCAGCACCGCAGCGGGGGGGCGGGTTGAGCAGTTCTTC.

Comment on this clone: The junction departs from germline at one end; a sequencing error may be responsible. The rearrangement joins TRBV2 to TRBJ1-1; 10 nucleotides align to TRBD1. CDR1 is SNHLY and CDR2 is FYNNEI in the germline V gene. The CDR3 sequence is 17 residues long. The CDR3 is CASSEGYTGTGDFETVF. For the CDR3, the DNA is TGTGCCAGCAGTGAAGGTTATACCGGGACAGGGGATTTCGAGACGGTCTTT.

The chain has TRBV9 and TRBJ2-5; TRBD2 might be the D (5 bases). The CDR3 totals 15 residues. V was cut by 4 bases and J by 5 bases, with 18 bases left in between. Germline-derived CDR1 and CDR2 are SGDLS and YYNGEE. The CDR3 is CASSPEGVALETQYF. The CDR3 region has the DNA TGTGCCAGCAGCCCAGAGGGCGTGGCTCTGGAGACCCAGTACTTC.

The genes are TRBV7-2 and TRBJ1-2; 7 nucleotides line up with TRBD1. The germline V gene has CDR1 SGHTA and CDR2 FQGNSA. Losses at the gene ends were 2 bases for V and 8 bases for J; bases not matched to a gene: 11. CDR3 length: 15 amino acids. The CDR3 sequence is CASSLPPTGAGGYTF. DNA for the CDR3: TGTGCCAGCAGCTTACCCCCCACAGGGGCCGGGGGCTACACCTTC.

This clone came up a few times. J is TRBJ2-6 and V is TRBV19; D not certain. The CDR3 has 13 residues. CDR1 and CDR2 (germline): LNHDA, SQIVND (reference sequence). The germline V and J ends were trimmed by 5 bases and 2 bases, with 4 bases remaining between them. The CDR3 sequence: CASSVTGANVLTF. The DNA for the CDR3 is TGTGCCAGTAGTGTTACTGGGGCCAACGTCCTGACTTTC.

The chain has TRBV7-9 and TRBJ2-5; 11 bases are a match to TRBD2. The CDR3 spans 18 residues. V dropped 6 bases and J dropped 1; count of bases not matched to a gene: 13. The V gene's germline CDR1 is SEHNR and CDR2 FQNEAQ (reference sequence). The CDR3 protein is CASRKGIFSGGAQETQYF. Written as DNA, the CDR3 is TGTGCCAGCAGAAAAGGAATATTTAGCGGGGGGGCCCAAGAGACCCAGTACTTC.

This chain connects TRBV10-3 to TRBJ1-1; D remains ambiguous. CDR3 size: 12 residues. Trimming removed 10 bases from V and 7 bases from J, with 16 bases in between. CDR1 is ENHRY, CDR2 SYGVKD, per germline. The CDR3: CASHSPVGEAFF. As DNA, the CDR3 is TGTGCCAGTCATAGTCCCGTCGGTGAAGCTTTCTTT.

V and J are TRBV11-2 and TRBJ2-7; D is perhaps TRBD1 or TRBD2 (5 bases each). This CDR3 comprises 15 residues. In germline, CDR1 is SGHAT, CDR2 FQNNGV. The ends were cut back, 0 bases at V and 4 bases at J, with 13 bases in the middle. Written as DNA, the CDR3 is TGTGCCAGCAGCTTAGACCTCCACAGGAGGTACGAGCAGTACTTC. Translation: CASSLDLHRRYEQYF.

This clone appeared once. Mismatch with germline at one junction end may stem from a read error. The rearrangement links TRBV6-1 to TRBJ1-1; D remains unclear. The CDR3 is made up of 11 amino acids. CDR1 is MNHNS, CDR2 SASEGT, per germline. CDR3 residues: CVTEINFEAFF. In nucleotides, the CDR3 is TGCGTCACAGAAATTAATTTTGAAGCTTTCTTT.

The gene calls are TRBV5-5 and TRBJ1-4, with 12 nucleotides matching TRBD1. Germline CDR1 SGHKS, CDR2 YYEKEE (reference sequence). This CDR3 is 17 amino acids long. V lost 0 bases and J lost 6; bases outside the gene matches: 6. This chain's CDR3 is CASSLAGTGGADEKLFF. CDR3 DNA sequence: TGTGCCAGCAGCTTGGCCGGGACAGGGGGCGCGGATGAAAAACTGTTTTTT. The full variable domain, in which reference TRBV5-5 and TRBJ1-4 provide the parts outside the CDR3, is DAGVTQSPTHLIKTRGQQVTLRCSPISGHKSVSWYQQVLGQGPQFIFQYYEKEERGRGNFPDRFSARQFPNYSSELNVNALLLGDSALYLCASSLAGTGGADEKLFFGSGTQLSVL.

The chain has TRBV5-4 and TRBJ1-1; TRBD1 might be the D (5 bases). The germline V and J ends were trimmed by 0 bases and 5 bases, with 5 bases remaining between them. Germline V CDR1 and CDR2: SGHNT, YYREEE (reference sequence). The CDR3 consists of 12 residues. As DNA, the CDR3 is TGTGCCAGCAGCTTGGAGGGGACTGAAGCTTTCTTT. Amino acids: CASSLEGTEAFF.

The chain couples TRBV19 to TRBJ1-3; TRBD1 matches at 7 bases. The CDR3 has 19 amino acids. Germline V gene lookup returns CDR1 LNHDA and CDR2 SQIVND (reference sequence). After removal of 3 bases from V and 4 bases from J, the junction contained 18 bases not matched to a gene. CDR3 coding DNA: TGTGCCAGTAGTATCGGCGACAGGGTAGGGATTATCGCCGGAAACACCATATATTTT. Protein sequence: CASSIGDRVGIIAGNTIYF.

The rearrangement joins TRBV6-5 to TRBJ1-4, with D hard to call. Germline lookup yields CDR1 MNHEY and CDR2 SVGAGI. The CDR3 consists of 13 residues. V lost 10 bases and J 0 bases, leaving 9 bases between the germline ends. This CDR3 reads CATSGTTNEKLFF. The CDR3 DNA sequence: TGTGCCACCTCGGGCACAACTAATGAAAAACTGTTTTTT.

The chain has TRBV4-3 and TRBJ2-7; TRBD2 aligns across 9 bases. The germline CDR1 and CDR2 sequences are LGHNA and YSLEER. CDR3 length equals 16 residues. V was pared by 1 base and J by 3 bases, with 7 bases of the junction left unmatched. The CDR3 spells CASSQAYGTSIYEQYF. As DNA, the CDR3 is TGCGCCAGCAGCCAAGCCTACGGGACTAGCATCTACGAGCAGTACTTC.